This T cell receptor (beta chain) comes out of a study of Tregs in tolerant kidney transplant recipients. Regarding the study as a whole: This study did not directly address biological reproducibility.

Concerning this clone: Its target is unknown.

Measured with immunoSEQ multiplex PCR; TCRdb has only the in-frame clones, and not every one. The sample includes 200,000 to 300,000 clones, approximately 84% of them seen just once. Thawed PBMCs were FACS-sorted into unstimulated CD4+CD25+CD127- regulatory T cells, CD4+CD25- non-regulatory cells, CD4 and CD8 cells. The receptor comes from a human donor in good health. Sequencing was carried out using CD4+ T cells from blood.

CDR3 sequence reads: CASSNKRGLEPTDTQYF. The CDR3 DNA reads as TGTGCCAGTAGCAATAAGAGGGGACTAGAGCCCACAGATACGCAGTATTTT. V usage is TRBV19 and J usage is TRBJ2-3; TRBD2 agrees at 8 bases. The CDR3 contains 17 residues. Looked up from germline, CDR1 is LNHDA and CDR2 is SQIVND (reference sequence). V was pared by 6 bases and J by 2 bases, with 13 bases of the junction left unmatched.